This T cell receptor (beta chain) was sequenced during a study of neurological immune-mediated disorders. General study points: HTLV-1-associated myelopathy had the most TCR clonal expansion, while multiple sclerosis had the least, a level that fell below healthy controls.

With 10-nucleotide random UMIs included, cDNA was synthesized by 5'RACE. MiXCR, run by TCRdb on the 5' RACE reads, gives a single entry per CDR3 protein. The sample includes 100,000 or so distinct CDR3 sequences, roughly 13% of them seen just once. CDR3 size: 17 residues. CDR1 is SNHLY and CDR2 is FYNNEI in the germline V gene. V dropped 7 bases and J dropped 5 bases, with 27 bases sitting between them. The sample's time point: longitudinal time-point 2. The table lists this clonotype with many counts. Its antigen remains unknown. This receptor was identified in a female donor with HTLV-1-associated myelopathy (HAM/TSP). Source material: PBMCs. The chain employs TRBV2 and TRBJ2-7; D possibly matches TRBD1 or TRBD2 (9 bases each). The CDR3 nucleotides are TGTGCCAGCAAAGAGACAGGGGGTATAGCGGGGGAAGACGAGCAGTACTTC. Amino acid sequence: CASKETGGIAGEDEQYF.